These 4 T cell receptor beta chains came from one sample sequenced in a study of identical twins. TCRdb re-called the 5' RACE reads with MiXCR, one entry per CDR3 protein. The table lists approximately 620,000 distinct CDR3 sequences, approximately 9% of them singletons, with approximately 0.94% in the top ten. This same sample was also part of a study on yellow fever vaccine responses in identical twins.

Sequenced input: PBMCs. Receptor source: a woman younger than 30 in good health.

This sequence joins TRBV28 and TRBJ2-7, with 7 bases identical to TRBD1. V shed 7 bases, J shed 5 bases, and the junction held 11 bases outside the gene matches. CDR3 length: 14 residues. The germline CDR1 and CDR2 sequences are MDHEN and SYDVKM. In nucleotides, the CDR3 is TGTGCCAGCAACTACGACAGGGCTAGGCACGAGCAGTACTTC. It codes for CASNYDRARHEQYF.

V and J are TRBV12-3 or TRBV12-4 and TRBJ2-3, with 11 nucleotides matching TRBD2. The V gene end was trimmed by 3 bases and the J gene end by 2 bases; junction bases not matched to a gene: 10. This CDR3 is 18 amino acids long. The CDR3 DNA is TGTGCCAGCAGTTTTTTGATTACTAGCGGGAGCCCCACAGATACGCAGTATTTT. It specifies CASSFLITSGSPTDTQYF.

This clonotype has more than one count but fewer than ten. The genes are TRBV20-1 and TRBJ2-5; 9 nucleotides line up with TRBD2. With 3 bases clipped from V and 2 bases from J, the junction kept 4 bases outside the gene matches. Germline V gives CDR1 DFQATT, CDR2 SNEGSKA (reference sequence). This CDR3 comprises 14 residues. The CDR3 nucleotides read TGCAGTGCTAGTAGCGGGGGATTTCAAGAGACCCAGTACTTC. This gives the protein CSASSGGFQETQYF.

This clonotype turned up a few times. The J gene is TRBJ2-4, the V gene TRBV7-9, with a tentative D call TRBD1 (6 bases). CDR1 and CDR2 from the germline V gene are SEHNR and FQNEAQ (reference sequence). V dropped 5 bases and J dropped 4 bases, with 15 bases sitting between them. The CDR3 sequence is 15 residues long. CDR3: CASSTRQDEKNIQYF. The CDR3 nucleotides are TGTGCCAGCAGCACTAGACAGGACGAGAAAAACATTCAGTACTTC. Drawing the rest from reference TRBV7-9 and TRBJ2-4, the complete variable domain is DTGVSQNPRHKITKRGQNVTFRCDPISEHNRLYWYRQTLGQGPEFLTYFQNEAQLEKSRLLSDRFSAERPKGSFSTLEIQRTEQGDSAMYLCASSTRQDEKNIQYFGAGTRLSVL.